This TCR beta chain was recovered during a study of neurological immune-mediated disorders. TCRdb recomputed calls from the 5' RACE reads with MiXCR, one row per CDR3 protein. The sample includes 30,000 or so distinct CDR3 sequences, less than 5% of them seen just once. Trimming left V 0 bases short and J 0 bases short, with 7 bases between. Germline-derived CDR1 and CDR2 are SGHRS and YFSETQ. The length of the CDR3 is 14 residues. This clonotype showed up many times. Sorted libraries drew on 1 million CD4+ or CD8+ T cells. Source material: CD4+ T cells from blood. The V gene is TRBV5-1, the J gene TRBJ2-7, with D uncertain. The sequence was obtained from a woman aged 40 to 55 in good health. The CDR3: CASSLVGLSYEQYF. DNA of the CDR3: TGCGCCAGCAGCTTGGTGGGCCTCTCCTACGAGCAGTACTTC.